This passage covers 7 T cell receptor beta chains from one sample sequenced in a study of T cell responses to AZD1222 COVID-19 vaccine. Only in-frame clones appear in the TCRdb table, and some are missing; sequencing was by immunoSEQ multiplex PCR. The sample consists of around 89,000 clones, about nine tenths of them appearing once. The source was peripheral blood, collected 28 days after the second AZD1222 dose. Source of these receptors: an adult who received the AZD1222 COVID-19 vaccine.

The CDR3 DNA reads as TGTGCCAGCAGCCAATCGGCAGGTTTGAACACTGAAGCTTTCTTT. Its protein is CASSQSAGLNTEAFF. The chain recombines TRBV7-2 with TRBJ1-1; D gene uncertain. The CDR3 sequence is 15 residues long. The germline gives CDR1 SGHTA, CDR2 FQGNSA. Trimming took off 5 bases at V and 0 bases at J, with 13 bases between the two ends.

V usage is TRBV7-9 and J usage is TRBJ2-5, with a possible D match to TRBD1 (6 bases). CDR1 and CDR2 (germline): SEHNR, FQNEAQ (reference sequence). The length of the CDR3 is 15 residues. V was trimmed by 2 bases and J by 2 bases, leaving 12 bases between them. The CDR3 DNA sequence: TGTGCCAGCAGCTTATTAGAGGGGGATCAAGAGACCCAGTACTTC. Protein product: CASSLLEGDQETQYF.

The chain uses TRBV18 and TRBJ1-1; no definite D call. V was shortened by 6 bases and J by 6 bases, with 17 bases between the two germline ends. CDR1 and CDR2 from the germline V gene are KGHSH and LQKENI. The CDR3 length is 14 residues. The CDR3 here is CASSPTVRSAEAFF. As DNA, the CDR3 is TGTGCCAGCTCCCCTACCGTACGGTCTGCTGAAGCTTTCTTT.

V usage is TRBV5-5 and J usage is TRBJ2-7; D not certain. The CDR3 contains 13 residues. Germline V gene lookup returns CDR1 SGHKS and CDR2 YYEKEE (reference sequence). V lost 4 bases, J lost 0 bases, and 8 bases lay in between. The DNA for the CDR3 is TGTGCCAGCAGCCACCAGAACTCCTACGAGCAGTACTTC. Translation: CASSHQNSYEQYF.

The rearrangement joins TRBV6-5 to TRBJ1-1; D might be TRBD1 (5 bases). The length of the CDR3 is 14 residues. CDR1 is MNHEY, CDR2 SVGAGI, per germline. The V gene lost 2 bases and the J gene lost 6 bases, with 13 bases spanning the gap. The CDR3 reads CASSYGDQGPEAFF. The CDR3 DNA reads TGTGCCAGCAGTTACGGGGACCAGGGCCCTGAAGCTTTCTTT.

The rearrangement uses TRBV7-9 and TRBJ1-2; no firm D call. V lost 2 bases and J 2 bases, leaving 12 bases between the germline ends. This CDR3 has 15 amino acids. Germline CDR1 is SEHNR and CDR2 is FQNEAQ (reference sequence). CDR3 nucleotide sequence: TGTGCCAGCAGCTTAAATCTAGACGAGAACTATGGCTACACCTTC. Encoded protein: CASSLNLDENYGYTF.

The CDR3 reads CASSLTGTEAFF. CDR3 DNA sequence: TGTGCCAGCAGCCTGACAGGGACTGAAGCTTTCTTT. The gene calls are TRBV16 and TRBJ1-1; 7 nucleotides match TRBD1. Germline V CDR1 and CDR2: KGHSY, FQNENV. V lost 4 bases, J lost 5 bases, and 1 base stayed unmatched. This CDR3 contains 12 residues. Full variable domain (outside the CDR3, taken from reference TRBV16 and TRBJ1-1): GEEVAQTPKHLVRGEGQKAKLYCAPIKGHSYVFWYQQVLKNEFKFLISFQNENVFDETGMPKERFSAKCLPNSPCSLEIQATKLEDSAVYFCASSLTGTEAFFGQGTRLTVV.